A selection of T cell receptor beta chains follows, all from one sample in a study of STAT5B mutations in CD4+ large granular lymphocyte leukemia. This table comes from immunoSEQ multiplex PCR, and its TCRdb copy is limited to in-frame clones, with some not included. Of about 25,000 clones listed, about 70% are singletons. The sample consisted of CD4+ T cells from blood buffy coats. These receptor sequences come from a human donor in good health. Each CDR3 is given with its conserved first and last residue. A D gene is named only where the DNA matches it firmly. Only some rows state a clone size, as once, few, many or a class for expanded clones.

clone_size: NA; j_call: TRBJ1-6; v_call: TRBV25-1; d_call: NA; cdr3_aa: CASSEAAGVGSPLHF; cdr3_nt: TGTGCCAGCAGTGAAGCGGCAGGGGTGGGATCACCCCTCCACTTT
clone_size: NA; j_call: TRBJ1-1; v_call: TRBV2; d_call: NA; cdr3_aa: CAEKRDMNTEAFF; cdr3_nt: TGTGCCGAAAAGCGGGATATGAACACTGAAGCTTTCTTT
clone_size: few; j_call: TRBJ1-2; v_call: TRBV7-9; d_call: NA; cdr3_aa: CASSLRGLTDGYTF; cdr3_nt: TGTGCCAGCAGCTTAAGGGGGTTGACGGATGGCTACACCTTC
clone_size: NA; j_call: TRBJ2-7; v_call: TRBV19; d_call: NA; cdr3_aa: CASSIDHGMTYEQYF; cdr3_nt: TGTGCCAGTAGTATAGACCACGGGATGACCTACGAGCAGTACTTC
clone_size: NA; j_call: TRBJ1-3; v_call: TRBV7-8; d_call: NA; cdr3_aa: CASSLPRGAGNTIYF; cdr3_nt: TGTGCCAGCAGCTTACCCAGGGGCGCTGGAAACACCATATATTTT
clone_size: NA; j_call: TRBJ1-6; v_call: TRBV4-3; d_call: TRBD1; cdr3_aa: CASTAEGQGDSPLHF; cdr3_nt: TGCGCCAGCACCGCGGAGGGACAGGGAGATTCACCCCTCCACTTT
clone_size: NA; j_call: TRBJ1-2; v_call: TRBV27; d_call: TRBD1; cdr3_aa: CASSLFTGATYGYTF; cdr3_nt: TGTGCCAGCAGTTTATTCACAGGGGCGACTTATGGCTACACCTTC
clone_size: NA; j_call: TRBJ1-4; v_call: TRBV15; d_call: TRBD1; cdr3_aa: CATSEDRGREKLFF; cdr3_nt: TGTGCCACCAGCGAAGACAGGGGGCGAGAAAAACTGTTTTTT
clone_size: NA; j_call: TRBJ2-2; v_call: TRBV9; d_call: NA; cdr3_aa: CASSKTGYTGELFF; cdr3_nt: TGTGCCAGCAGTAAAACAGGGTACACCGGGGAGCTGTTTTTT
clone_size: NA; j_call: TRBJ1-1; v_call: TRBV19; d_call: NA; cdr3_aa: CASSPGLGAGMTEAFF; cdr3_nt: TGTGCCAGTTCACCGGGACTAGGGGCGGGGATGACTGAAGCTTTCTTT
clone_size: NA; j_call: TRBJ1-5; v_call: TRBV18; d_call: NA; cdr3_aa: CASSPPGQPQHF; cdr3_nt: TGTGCCAGCTCACCACCAGGGCAGCCCCAGCATTTT
clone_size: NA; j_call: TRBJ2-1; v_call: TRBV4-2; d_call: NA; cdr3_aa: CASSQDRASYNEQFF; cdr3_nt: TGTGCCAGCAGCCAAGATCGGGCTTCCTACAATGAGCAGTTCTTC
clone_size: few; j_call: TRBJ1-1; v_call: TRBV28; d_call: TRBD1; cdr3_aa: CASSLGGRGRTEAFF; cdr3_nt: TGTGCCAGCAGTTTAGGCGGCAGGGGGCGGACTGAAGCTTTCTTT
clone_size: NA; j_call: TRBJ1-1; v_call: TRBV4-1; d_call: TRBD1; cdr3_aa: CASSQEIQGETEAFF; cdr3_nt: TGCGCCAGCAGCCAAGAAATACAGGGGGAAACTGAAGCTTTCTTT
clone_size: few; j_call: TRBJ2-2; v_call: TRBV28; d_call: NA; cdr3_aa: CASSLSGDTGELFF; cdr3_nt: TGTGCCAGCAGTTTATCGGGGGACACCGGGGAGCTGTTTTTT
clone_size: once; j_call: TRBJ2-3; v_call: TRBV19; d_call: TRBD2; cdr3_aa: CASSIGATSGSPDTQYF; cdr3_nt: TGTGCCAGTAGTATCGGGGCGACTAGCGGGAGTCCAGATACGCAGTATTTT
clone_size: NA; j_call: TRBJ2-5; v_call: TRBV5-4; d_call: TRBD2; cdr3_aa: CASSLRLSGEETQYF; cdr3_nt: TGTGCCAGCAGCTTGAGACTTAGCGGGGAGGAGACCCAGTACTTC
clone_size: NA; j_call: TRBJ2-5; v_call: TRBV30; d_call: NA; cdr3_aa: CAWVLGDSQTQYF; cdr3_nt: TGTGCCTGGGTCCTGGGGGACTCTCAGACCCAGTACTTC
clone_size: few; j_call: TRBJ2-7; v_call: TRBV7-2; d_call: NA; cdr3_aa: CASSLEQSYEQYF; cdr3_nt: TGTGCCAGCAGCTTAGAACAGTCCTACGAGCAGTACTTC
clone_size: NA; j_call: TRBJ2-1; v_call: TRBV30; d_call: NA; cdr3_aa: CAWSPDGSRWNEQFF; cdr3_nt: TGTGCCTGGAGTCCAGACGGATCTCGGTGGAATGAGCAGTTCTTC
clone_size: NA; j_call: TRBJ2-7; v_call: TRBV29-1; d_call: NA; cdr3_aa: CSVRGSYYEQYF; cdr3_nt: TGCAGCGTTAGAGGGAGTTACTACGAGCAGTACTTC
clone_size: NA; j_call: TRBJ1-5; v_call: TRBV7-8; d_call: TRBD1; cdr3_aa: CASRADRGGNQPQHF; cdr3_nt: TGTGCCAGCAGGGCGGACAGGGGTGGCAATCAGCCCCAGCATTTT
clone_size: once; j_call: TRBJ2-3; v_call: TRBV4-3; d_call: TRBD1; cdr3_aa: CASSPRTGGLADTQYF; cdr3_nt: TGCGCCAGCAGCCCCCGGACAGGGGGTTTGGCAGATACGCAGTATTTT
clone_size: once; j_call: TRBJ2-5; v_call: TRBV9; d_call: NA; cdr3_aa: CASSVEDGFQETQYF; cdr3_nt: TGTGCCAGCAGCGTAGAGGACGGATTCCAAGAGACCCAGTACTTC
clone_size: NA; j_call: TRBJ1-1; v_call: TRBV11-3; d_call: NA; cdr3_aa: CASSPGGGTGTEAFF; cdr3_nt: TGTGCCAGCAGCCCGGGGGGGGGTACGGGCACTGAAGCTTTCTTT
clone_size: medium-sized; j_call: TRBJ2-1; v_call: TRBV11-2; d_call: NA; cdr3_aa: CASSLIGINEQFF; cdr3_nt: TGTGCCAGCAGCTTGATAGGGATCAATGAGCAGTTCTTC
clone_size: once; j_call: TRBJ2-3; v_call: TRBV6-4; d_call: TRBD1; cdr3_aa: CASRKDRGGTDTQYF; cdr3_nt: TGTGCCAGCAGGAAAGACAGGGGGGGAACAGATACGCAGTATTTT
clone_size: NA; j_call: TRBJ2-1; v_call: TRBV9; d_call: NA; cdr3_aa: CASSVRQGRGNNEQFF; cdr3_nt: TGTGCCAGCAGCGTGAGACAGGGGAGGGGGAACAATGAGCAGTTCTTC
clone_size: NA; j_call: TRBJ1-1; v_call: TRBV2; d_call: TRBD1; cdr3_aa: CASSQGESTEAFF; cdr3_nt: TGTGCCAGCAGCCAGGGGGAGTCCACTGAAGCTTTCTTT
clone_size: NA; j_call: TRBJ2-5; v_call: TRBV9; d_call: TRBD2; cdr3_aa: CASSGSSGGYQETQYF; cdr3_nt: TGTGCCAGCAGCGGATCTAGCGGGGGATATCAAGAGACCCAGTACTTC
clone_size: NA; j_call: TRBJ2-6; v_call: TRBV19; d_call: NA; cdr3_aa: CASTADGSGANVLTF; cdr3_nt: TGTGCCAGTACCGCGGACGGCTCTGGGGCCAACGTCCTGACTTTC
clone_size: few; j_call: TRBJ2-2; v_call: TRBV30; d_call: NA; cdr3_aa: CAWRAYYTGELFF; cdr3_nt: TGTGCCTGGAGGGCATACTACACCGGGGAGCTGTTTTTT
clone_size: NA; j_call: TRBJ1-3; v_call: TRBV18; d_call: NA; cdr3_aa: CASSPLQDSGNTIYF; cdr3_nt: TGTGCCAGCTCACCATTACAGGACTCTGGAAACACCATATATTTT